These 14 T cell receptor beta chains were all obtained from the same sample, sequenced in a study of blood T cells in healthy people across ages. A second roughly 6 to 11 cycle PCR used barcoded and J-beta primers. MiXCR, run by TCRdb on the 5' RACE reads, gives a single entry per CDR3 protein. The sample holds about 1.8 million distinct CDR3 sequences, just under 50% seen once. Sequencing was carried out using blood. The origin of the receptors is a woman between 40 and 55 years old in good health.

This chain links TRBV12-3 or TRBV12-4 with TRBJ2-4; D may be TRBD1 or TRBD2 (6 bases each). The DNA end is a closer match to TRBJ2-7, so the J assignment may be wrong. The CDR3 is 14 amino acids. For the CDR3, the DNA is TGTGCCAGCAGGGGGTCCGGGGGCCCCTCCGAGCAGTACTTC. Protein: CASRGSGGPSEQYF.

The gene calls are TRBV5-1 and TRBJ1-1; possibly TRBD1 for D (5 bases). The CDR3 totals 13 residues. Germline-derived CDR1 and CDR2 are SGHRS and YFSETQ. Trimming took 4 bases from V and 4 from J, leaving 11 bases between them. In nucleotides, the CDR3 is TGCGCCAGCAGCCTCCGGGACGGCACTGAAGCTTTCTTT. Residues: CASSLRDGTEAFF. Full variable domain (remainder filled in from reference TRBV5-1 and TRBJ1-1): KAGVTQTPRYLIKTRGQQVTLSCSPISGHRSVSWYQQTPGQGLQFLFEYFSETQRNKGNFPGRFSGRQFSNSRSEMNVSTLELGDSALYLCASSLRDGTEAFFGQGTRLTVV.

This clonotype has only a few counts. V gene TRBV10-3 combines with J gene TRBJ1-2; D not resolved. With 5 bases removed from V and 2 bases from J, the gap between germline ends came to 9 bases. Germline CDR1 and CDR2: ENHRY and SYGVKD. The CDR3 loop spans 13 amino acids. The CDR3 nucleotides read TGTGCCATCAGTCAGAGAGCCAACTATGGCTACACCTTC. It specifies CAISQRANYGYTF.

J is TRBJ1-5 and V is TRBV20-1; 7 bases agree with TRBD1. This CDR3 spans 14 amino acids. The germline CDR1 and CDR2 sequences are DFQATT and SNEGSKA (reference sequence). V lost 6 bases, J lost 4 bases, and 9 bases stayed unmatched. The chain's CDR3 is CSAIEGQLNQPQHF. The CDR3 DNA is TGCAGTGCAATTGAGGGACAGCTTAATCAGCCCCAGCATTTT.

The chain is built from TRBV6-2 or TRBV6-3 and TRBJ1-2, with D maybe TRBD1 (5 bases). V shed 0 bases and J shed 7 bases, with 18 bases lying between them. Germline V gives CDR1 MNHEY, CDR2 SVGEGT. The CDR3 is 16 amino acids. The CDR3 DNA is TGTGCCAGCAGTTACTCGAGATGGGACTCGCTATCTGGCTACACCTTC. Translated: CASSYSRWDSLSGYTF.

This clonotype has more than one count but fewer than ten. This sequence joins TRBV4-2 and TRBJ1-4; D perhaps matches TRBD1 (5 bases). CDR1 is LGHNA, CDR2 YNFKEQ, per germline. The CDR3 runs 16 residues. V lost 0 bases and J 8 bases, leaving 16 bases between the germline ends. CDR3 nucleotides: TGTGCCAGCAGCCAAGAGTTGGACACGGGGGTCGAAAAACTGTTTTTT. Translation: CASSQELDTGVEKLFF.

This clonotype came up a few times. This chain connects TRBV11-1 to TRBJ2-5, with TRBD2 matching 10 bases. J was trimmed by 2 bases and V by 4 bases; bases with no gene match: 10. Per the germline V gene, CDR1 is SGHAT and CDR2 is FQDESV (reference sequence). The CDR3 covers 17 residues. CDR3 in amino acids: CASSSGASGGWQETQYF. CDR3 bases: TGTGCCAGCAGCTCTGGAGCTAGCGGGGGCTGGCAAGAGACCCAGTACTTC.

The table lists this clonotype with a few counts. The chain links TRBV28 to TRBJ1-2, with TRBD1 as a possible D gene (5 bases). The germline V and J ends were trimmed by 9 bases and 6 bases, with 17 bases remaining between them. The CDR3 is 13 residues long. CDR1 is MDHEN and CDR2 is SYDVKM in the germline V gene. CDR3 coding DNA: TGTGCCAGTAGACTTCCGATACAGGATGGCTACACCTTC. This translates into CASRLPIQDGYTF.

This rearrangement joins TRBV3-1 to TRBJ2-1; D is possibly TRBD2 (5 bases). This CDR3 spans 17 amino acids. Germline-derived CDR1 and CDR2 are LGHDT and YNNKEL (reference sequence). The ends were cut back, 1 base at V and 5 bases at J, with 18 bases in the middle. As DNA, the CDR3 is TGTGCCAGCAGCCAAGTTCGGAGGAGAGGGTGGGACAATGAGCAGTTCTTC. This encodes CASSQVRRRGWDNEQFF.

The chain employs TRBV20-1 and TRBJ2-7; no clear D gene. The V end lost 6 bases, the J end lost 2 bases, and 11 bases lay between the germline ends. CDR3 size: 12 residues. CDR1 and CDR2 from the germline V gene are DFQATT and SNEGSKA (reference sequence). For the CDR3, the DNA is TGCAGTGCCCCGACAATGACCTACGAGCAGTACTTC. As protein: CSAPTMTYEQYF.

This sequence joins TRBV6-2 or TRBV6-3 and TRBJ2-2; 9 bases agree with TRBD1. Looked up from germline, CDR1 is MNHEY and CDR2 is SVGEGT. This CDR3 is 17 amino acids long. The V segment lost 2 bases and the J segment 3 bases; nucleotides outside the gene matches: 7. The CDR3 DNA reads TGTGCCAGCAGTTACCCCGGGACAGGGTTGGACACCGGGGAGCTGTTTTTT. Amino acid sequence: CASSYPGTGLDTGELFF.

The chain combines TRBV21-1 with TRBJ2-1; the tabulated D call, TRBD1, remains unverified against the DNA. TRBV21-1 is a pseudogene segment. The CDR3 contains 19 residues. The CDR3 spells CACSKFRGSRQGANNEQFF. CDR3 bases: TGTGCCTGCAGCAAATTTAGGGGGAGTCGACAGGGGGCAAACAATGAGCAGTTCTTC.

CDR3 sequence: CASSSDRSGTSPLHF. The CDR3 nucleotides are TGCGCCAGCAGCTCGGACAGGTCCGGGACTTCACCCCTCCACTTT. This chain uses TRBV5-1 with TRBJ1-6; TRBD1 agrees at 7 bases. Losses at the gene ends were 3 bases for V and 9 bases for J; bases not matched to a gene: 9. Germline CDR1 reads SGHRS; CDR2 reads YFSETQ. CDR3 size: 15 residues.

The chain links TRBV9 to TRBJ1-2; D is ambiguous. Deletions cut 0 bases from V and 8 bases from J, with 14 bases between. The CDR3 is 14 residues long. The germline CDR1 and CDR2 sequences are SGDLS and YYNGEE. The CDR3: CASSVDTGRGGYTF. The CDR3 DNA sequence: TGTGCCAGCAGCGTAGATACTGGGCGTGGGGGCTACACCTTC.